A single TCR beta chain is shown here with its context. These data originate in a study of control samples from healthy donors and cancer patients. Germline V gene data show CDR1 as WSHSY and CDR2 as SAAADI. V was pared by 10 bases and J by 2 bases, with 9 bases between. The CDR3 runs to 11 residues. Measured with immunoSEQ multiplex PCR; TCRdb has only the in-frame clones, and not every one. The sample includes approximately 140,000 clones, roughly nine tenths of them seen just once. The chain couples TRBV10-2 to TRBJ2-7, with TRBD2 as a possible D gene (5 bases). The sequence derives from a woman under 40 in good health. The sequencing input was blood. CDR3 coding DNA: TGCGCCACAAGCGGCACCTACGAGCAGTACTTC. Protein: CATSGTYEQYF.